The TCR beta chain under discussion was sequenced for a study of T cell responses to AZD1222 COVID-19 vaccine (dated by TCRdb to the early 2020s). A note on the overall study: TCR sequencing covered over 230 trial participants: nearly 210 given two doses of AZD1222 and 26 given two doses of MenACWY control vaccine. Trial participants were enrolled by age into 18-55, 56-69 and 70-plus year subgroups, with roughly 150, 30 and 60 TCR-sequenced participants respectively.

General findings and caveats noted by the study authors: No day 14 peak-response samples were available, so repertoires were characterized only after the peak T cell response. Most participants were white British and females outnumbered males, and the authors suggested that clonal diversity may have been underestimated. Epitopes outside the regions mutated in the B.1.351 and B.1.1.7 variants were reportedly recognized by nearly half of the unique spike-specific TCRs. Vaccine-associated CD4 TCRs spanned the whole spike protein, with dominant responses in regions 160-218 and 743-854. Spike-specific TCR breadth and depth rose significantly after two AZD1222 doses compared with day 0 and with MenACWY recipients. Conclusions about previously exposed vaccinees were limited because only a handful of AZD1222 recipients were SARS-CoV-2 seropositive at baseline. The 56-69-year group was small, and its depth increase did not reach significance, likely because of low power.

A note on this clone: This clone's antigen is unknown. No much larger clone is present one base from it, and per-base qualities are unavailable.

From the germline V gene, CDR1 is SGHRS and CDR2 is YFSETQ. V is clipped by 3 bases and J by 5 bases, and the sequence between their germline boundaries is 16 bases long. Counted from cysteine to phenylalanine, this CDR3 has 15 amino acids. CDR3 DNA is the only sequence kept; it has 45 bases, read in frame from the first base. The CDR3 regions of human TCRbeta chains were analyzed by immunosequencing. In the paper's pipeline: TCRs in the repertoires were matched against a reference library of SARS-CoV-2-specific TCRs that had been generated with the MIRA antigen-specificity platform. Breadth meant the fraction of unique TCRs that were SARS-CoV-2-associated, whereas depth meant the fraction of total T cells that were SARS-CoV-2-associated. Each spike-specific TCR was assigned to its reactive spike region and to a CD4 or CD8 class using the MIRA data. Log10-transformed breadth and depth values were compared by one-way ANOVA with Sidak's multiple comparisons tests. TCRdb re-hosts the immuneACCESS table, in-frame sequences only. Its copies lack some clones; in the studies checked, an unresolved V gene accounts for under half of them, and the cause for the rest is not known. That table gives V, J and clone size, and the DNA gave D and trimming. The sample records 90,000 to 110,000 clones, 75% to 90% of which are singletons. The biggest ten clones account for approximately 45% of the sample.

What this sample's time point label stands for: about 28 days (+/-7) after the second vaccine dose. AZD1222 recipients with second doses at about 4 weeks or about 12 weeks were pooled, because spike-specific TCR depth and breadth did not differ between schedules. Vaccinee samples came from UK trials COV001 and COV002, including a single-blind randomized controlled phase 2/3 trial of AZD1222 (ChAdOx1 nCoV-19) in healthy adults. For TCRbeta chain sequencing, PBMC samples were collected from trial participants at day 0 and at day 28 after the second dose. The TCR was taken from an adult who received the AZD1222 COVID-19 vaccine. This specimen consisted of peripheral blood, obtained 28 days after the second AZD1222 dose. The chain links TRBV5-1 with TRBJ2-3, with TRBD2 perhaps the D gene, on 5 matching bases. The DNA sequence is TGCGCCAGCAGCTCCCGGGCGGGCCGGGGAGATACGCAGTATTTT. Translated, this is CASSSRAGRGDTQYF.